This T cell receptor (beta chain) came from a study of blood T cell repertoires in COVID-19. Study background: Acute and convalescent COVID-19 specimens originated in the United States, Italy and Spain. From T cells, B-cell-depleted T cells, or PBMCs came the material, which was cDNA or gDNA.

The CDR3 contains 12 residues. Germline assignment: CDR1 GTSNPN and CDR2 SVGIG (reference sequence). Trimming took 1 base from V and 4 from J, leaving 8 bases between them. The authors' processing: The assay estimated nucleated cells by amplifying reference gene primers. TCRdb's table, derived via immunoSEQ multiplex PCR, lists solely in-frame clones and lacks some. V, J and clone size derive from that table, while D and trimming were established from the DNA sequence. The data show about 170,000 clones, around 90% seen once. This receptor was taken from a man in his sixties with acute or convalescent COVID-19. This chain links TRBV30 with TRBJ2-7, with D maybe TRBD1 (5 bases). Sequenced: peripheral blood. CDR3 bases: TGTGCCTGGAGTGCGACAGCTTACGAGCAGTACTTC. It specifies CAWSATAYEQYF.